Presented here are 24 T cell receptor beta chains from one specimen sequenced in a study of lymphopenia after photon versus proton radiotherapy. The assay was immunoSEQ multiplex PCR, and TCRdb's table has in-frame clones only and misses some. The table has around 62,000 clones, approximately 88% seen once. The sequencing used peripheral blood, collected from a patient treated with proton-based radiotherapy. The receptors come from a man aged 60 to 75 with pancreatic cancer.

The CDR3 DNA follows: TGTGCCAGCACGAACTATCAGAGCCAAGAGACCCAGTACTTC. Protein sequence: CASTNYQSQETQYF. This rearrangement joins TRBV28 to TRBJ2-5; D is undetermined. Trimming pared 7 bases from V and 1 base from J, leaving 13 bases between. Per germline, CDR1 MDHEN and CDR2 SYDVKM. The CDR3 length is 14 residues.

V and J are TRBV18 and TRBJ2-7; 7 bases are shared with TRBD1. This CDR3 comprises 16 residues. Unmatched junction bases numbered 14, after V lost 3 bases and J lost 6 bases. From germline, CDR1 is KGHSH and CDR2 LQKENI. The CDR3 sequence: CASSPRDRSLKSEQYF. Here the CDR3 DNA reads TGTGCCAGCTCACCTAGGGACAGATCTTTGAAGAGCGAGCAGTACTTC.

The V gene is TRBV4-1, the J gene TRBJ2-7; 15 nucleotides agree with TRBD2. V lost 2 bases, J lost 5 bases, and 10 bases stayed unmatched. The length of the CDR3 is 18 residues. Germline-derived CDR1 and CDR2 are MGHRA and YSYEKL. CDR3 DNA: TGCGCCAGCAGCCAACCCGGACTAGCGGGAGGGGGTTCTAACGAGCAGTACTTC. It specifies CASSQPGLAGGGSNEQYF.

As to this clone: An end of the junction does not agree with germline; a read error may underlie this. CDR3 amino acids: CATSLVAGVPYEQYF. CDR3 coding DNA: TGTGCCACCAGTTTAGTAGCGGGAGTACCCTACGAGCAGTACTTC. The genes are TRBV6-1 and TRBJ2-7, with 9 bases lining up with TRBD2. This CDR3 spans 15 amino acids. CDR1 is MNHNS and CDR2 is SASEGT in the germline V gene.

CDR3 DNA: TGTGCCAGCAGCTTAGGTTTTACAGATACGCAGTATTTT. Translating it yields CASSLGFTDTQYF. The V gene is TRBV7-9, the J gene TRBJ2-3; no reliable D call. CDR1 is SEHNR and CDR2 is FQNEAQ in the germline V gene (reference sequence). V lost 1 base and J 3 bases, leaving 5 bases between the germline ends. The CDR3 is 13 amino acids.

This clone has only a few counts. At one boundary the junction diverges from the germline segment, which might be a read error. The chain carries TRBV11-2 and TRBJ1-1, with 9 bases identical to TRBD1. Germline V CDR1 and CDR2: SGHAT, FQNNGV. The CDR3 length is 13 residues. The CDR3 region is CASSSDPRDRAKF. For the CDR3, the DNA is TGTGCCAGCAGCTCAGACCCACGGGACAGGGCCAAGTTT.

The chain combines TRBV5-4 with TRBJ2-7; TRBD2 might be the D (5 bases). CDR1 is SGHNT, CDR2 YYREEE, per germline (reference sequence). V was pared by 0 bases and J by 1 base, with 8 bases between. The CDR3 length is 14 residues. The CDR3 nucleotides read TGTGCCAGCAGCTTGGGCGGGCCTTCCTACGAGCAGTACTTC. Translating gives CASSLGGPSYEQYF.

This rearrangement joins TRBV5-1 to TRBJ2-1, with 12 positions matching TRBD2. The CDR3 covers 16 residues. V shed 0 bases and J 7 bases; nucleotides not matched to a gene: 5. Per the germline V gene, CDR1 is SGHRS and CDR2 is YFSETQ. The CDR3 here is CASSLALTSGRNEQFF. The CDR3 DNA follows: TGCGCCAGCAGCTTGGCCTTGACTAGCGGGAGAAATGAGCAGTTCTTC. The complete variable domain, with remaining parts taken from reference TRBV5-1 and TRBJ2-1, reads KAGVTQTPRYLIKTRGQQVTLSCSPISGHRSVSWYQQTPGQGLQFLFEYFSETQRNKGNFPGRFSGRQFSNSRSEMNVSTLELGDSALYLCASSLALTSGRNEQFFGPGTRLTVL.

Written as DNA, the CDR3 is TGTGCCAGCAGCCCTGCGAGGGGATCGGCTGGGGAGCTGTTTTTT. Translating it yields CASSPARGSAGELFF. The V gene is TRBV9, the J gene TRBJ2-2; D tentatively fits TRBD1 or TRBD2 (5 bases each). The length of the CDR3 is 15 residues. Germline V gene data show CDR1 as SGDLS and CDR2 as YYNGEE. Trimming removed 4 bases at V and 8 bases at J, with 18 bases between.

This clone was counted between two and nine times. This sequence joins TRBV11-2 and TRBJ1-2; the D gene is possibly TRBD1 (5 bases). V was clipped by 5 bases and J by 6 bases, with 7 bases between them. The germline V gene encodes CDR1 SGHAT and CDR2 FQNNGV. The CDR3 consists of 11 residues. The CDR3 DNA sequence: TGTGCCAGCAGCGGGGGGGATGGCTACACCTTC. Translated, it gives CASSGGDGYTF.

The chain uses TRBV6-1 and TRBJ2-1, with D maybe TRBD1 (6 bases). The CDR3 has 14 residues. Deletions cut 3 bases from V and 2 bases from J, with 8 bases between. Germline V gene lookup returns CDR1 MNHNS and CDR2 SASEGT. The CDR3 coding sequence is TGTGCCAGCAGTGAGAGGGGGACCTACAATGAGCAGTTCTTC. Its protein product is CASSERGTYNEQFF.

The sample holds one count of this clone. V is TRBV9 and J is TRBJ2-3; 8 bases are a match to TRBD1. The V gene's germline CDR1 is SGDLS and CDR2 YYNGEE. This CDR3 has 15 residues. V lost 1 base to trimming and J lost 8 bases; unmatched junction nucleotides: 9. The CDR3 region is CASSVNDRGMGTQYF. The CDR3 DNA is TGTGCCAGCAGCGTAAATGACAGGGGCATGGGTACGCAGTATTTT.

J is TRBJ2-1 and V is TRBV5-8; 12 positions match TRBD1. There are 15 residues in the CDR3. Germline lookup yields CDR1 SGHTS and CDR2 YDEGEE. V gave up 5 bases and J gave up 9 bases; unmatched junction bases: 9. CDR3 DNA sequence: TGTGCCAGCAGGGGGGACAGGGGGCGTTTTGGTGAGCAGTTCTTC. It translates to CASRGDRGRFGEQFF.

This chain uses TRBV13 with TRBJ2-7; 12 nucleotides agree with TRBD2. Germline-derived CDR1 and CDR2 are PRHDT and FYEKMQ (reference sequence). The V segment lost 4 bases and the J segment 4 bases; nucleotides outside the gene matches: 11. There are 17 residues in the CDR3. CDR3 nucleotides: TGTGCCAGCAGCTCGATACTAGCGGGAGGCCCGAGGTACGAGCAGTACTTC. Amino acids: CASSSILAGGPRYEQYF. The whole variable domain, filled in from reference TRBV13 and TRBJ2-7, reads AAGVIQSPRHLIKEKRETATLKCYPIPRHDTVYWYQQGPGQDPQFLISFYEKMQSDKGSIPDRFSAQQFSDYHSELNMSSLELGDSALYFCASSSILAGGPRYEQYFGPGTRLTVT.

The genes are TRBV25-1 and TRBJ2-1; 7 bases agree with TRBD2. V dropped 10 bases and J dropped 9; count of bases not matched to a gene: 18. The CDR3 runs to 15 residues. CDR1 and CDR2 (germline): MGHDK, SYGVNS. CDR3 in amino acids: CATMTVKRGGGEQFF. The DNA of the CDR3 is TGTGCCACCATGACCGTCAAGCGGGGAGGCGGTGAGCAGTTCTTC.

This chain joins TRBV5-8 and TRBJ2-7, with D uncertain. Trimming shortened V by 0 bases and J by 12 bases, and 7 bases separated the two germline ends. CDR1 and CDR2 (germline): SGHTS, YDEGEE. This CDR3 has 10 amino acids. DNA of the CDR3: TGTGCCAGCAGCTTGGATGGCAGGTACTTC. This encodes CASSLDGRYF.

The chain uses TRBV29-1 and TRBJ2-7; 7 bases map to TRBD1. CDR1 and CDR2 (germline): SQVTM, ANQGSEA. The ends lost 7 bases at V and 3 bases at J; junction bases unmatched: 9. The CDR3 sequence is 13 residues long. The CDR3 sequence is CSARQGFGYEQYF. CDR3 nucleotide sequence: TGCAGCGCACGACAGGGATTTGGCTACGAGCAGTACTTC.

In its sample, this clone was seen a few times. The chain recombines TRBV6-1 with TRBJ2-7; D gene ambiguous. V shed 10 bases and J shed 0 bases, with 16 bases lying between them. CDR3 length: 14 amino acids. Germline V gene sequence: CDR1 MNHNS, CDR2 SASEGT. The CDR3 sequence is CAIHEARTSYEQYF. CDR3 coding DNA: TGTGCCATCCACGAGGCCAGGACCTCCTACGAGCAGTACTTC.

This clone was seen only once. The J gene is TRBJ1-1, the V gene TRBV28; 11 bases are a match to TRBD1. The CDR3 runs 17 residues. In germline, CDR1 is MDHEN, CDR2 SYDVKM. The V segment lost 6 bases and the J segment 1 base; nucleotides outside the gene matches: 10. The CDR3 spells CASSPGTGGRRNTEAFF. The CDR3 DNA reads as TGTGCCAGCAGCCCTGGGACAGGGGGGAGGCGGAACACTGAAGCTTTCTTT.

The chain couples TRBV18 to TRBJ2-7; D possibly corresponds to TRBD1 (5 bases). The CDR3 extends over 15 amino acids. V lost 0 bases and J 7 bases, leaving 16 bases between the germline ends. Germline loops: CDR1 KGHSH, CDR2 LQKENI. For the CDR3, the DNA is TGTGCCAGCTCACCACCCTCCAGGGTAGAAGATGAGCAGTACTTC. Amino acid sequence: CASSPPSRVEDEQYF.

The gene calls are TRBV7-3 and TRBJ2-2; D gene uncertain. CDR1 SGHTA and CDR2 FQGTGA come from the germline V gene. CDR3 size: 13 residues. V was clipped by 8 bases and J by 2 bases, with 9 bases between them. CDR3 in amino acids: CASGILNTGELFF. The CDR3 DNA reads as TGTGCCAGCGGGATCTTAAACACCGGGGAGCTGTTTTTT.

The rearrangement uses TRBV10-3 and TRBJ2-3; D gene uncertain. V lost 7 bases to trimming and J lost 5 bases, with 10 bases between them. This CDR3 is built from 12 residues. Germline V CDR1 and CDR2: ENHRY, SYGVKD. CDR3 DNA: TGTGCCATCAATGGGCTCGGAGATACGCAGTATTTT. Translated: CAINGLGDTQYF.

This chain uses TRBV2 with TRBJ2-2; 10 bases are a match to TRBD2. The CDR3 runs to 19 residues. The germline gives CDR1 SNHLY, CDR2 FYNNEI. The J segment lost 8 bases and the V segment lost 7 bases, leaving 22 bases of the junction unmatched. CDR3: CASTSTREGLAGARGELFF. The CDR3 DNA follows: TGTGCCAGCACTTCAACGAGGGAGGGGCTAGCGGGAGCAAGAGGGGAGCTGTTTTTT.

In this sample, this clone turned up a few times. The chain employs TRBV5-1 and TRBJ2-3; 10 bases align to TRBD1. V trimming: 3 bases; J trimming: 6 bases; junction bases outside the gene matches: 4. The CDR3 is 14 residues long. Per germline, CDR1 SGHRS and CDR2 YFSETQ. The CDR3 DNA follows: TGCGCCAGCAGCTATGACAGGGGGCTGGATACGCAGTATTTT. Its protein is CASSYDRGLDTQYF. Drawing the rest from reference TRBV5-1 and TRBJ2-3, the complete variable domain is KAGVTQTPRYLIKTRGQQVTLSCSPISGHRSVSWYQQTPGQGLQFLFEYFSETQRNKGNFPGRFSGRQFSNSRSEMNVSTLELGDSALYLCASSYDRGLDTQYFGPGTRLTVL.